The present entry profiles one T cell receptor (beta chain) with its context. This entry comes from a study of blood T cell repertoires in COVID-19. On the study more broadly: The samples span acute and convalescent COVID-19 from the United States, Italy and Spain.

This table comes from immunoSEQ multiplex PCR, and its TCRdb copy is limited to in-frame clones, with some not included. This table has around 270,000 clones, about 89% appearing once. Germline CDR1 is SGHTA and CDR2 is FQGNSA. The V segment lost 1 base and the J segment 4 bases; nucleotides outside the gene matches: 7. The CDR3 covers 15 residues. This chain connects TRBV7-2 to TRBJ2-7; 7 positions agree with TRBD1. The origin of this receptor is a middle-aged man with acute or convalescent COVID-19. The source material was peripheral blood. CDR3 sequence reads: CASSLESRQGYEQYF. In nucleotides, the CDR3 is TGTGCCAGCAGCTTAGAATCGAGACAGGGTTACGAGCAGTACTTC.